The rows below give T cell receptor beta chains drawn from one sample of a study of graft-versus-host responses after intestinal transplantation. The protocol was immunoSEQ multiplex PCR, while the TCRdb copy is restricted to in-frame clones and leaves out a portion. The sample records roughly 4,000 clones, nearly 85% being singletons. The material was ileum tissue, obtained 105 days after intestinal transplantation. The receptor set was obtained from a human patient who received an intestinal transplant, so some T cells may come from the graft donor. CDR3s include the opening cysteine and the closing phenylalanine or tryptophan. The D gene is left open where the match is weak. Not all rows give a size; the values are once, few, many and, for expanded clones, a class.

j_call | v_call | cdr3_length | clone_size | d_call | cdr3_aa | cdr3_nt
TRBJ2-7 | TRBV6-1 | 12 | - | - | CASSRAEYEQYF | TGTGCCAGCAGTAGAGCGGAGTACGAGCAGTACTTC
TRBJ2-3 | TRBV11-2 | 14 | - | - | CASSLAGGTDTQYF | TGTGCCAGCAGCTTAGCGGGGGGCACAGATACGCAGTATTTT
TRBJ2-7 | TRBV10-2 | 19 | - | TRBD1 | CASKNKGQGANPPHYEQYF | TGCGCCAGCAAAAATAAGGGACAGGGGGCGAACCCCCCGCACTACGAGCAGTACTTC
TRBJ2-7 | TRBV25-1 | 15 | - | TRBD2 | CASSAPPGRAKRQYF | TGTGCCAGCAGTGCCCCCCCCGGGAGGGCCAAACGACAGTACTTC
TRBJ1-4 | TRBV7-9 | 15 | - | TRBD1 | CASSLSGQGGKKLFF | TGTGCCAGCAGCTTATCCGGACAGGGCGGGAAAAAACTGTTTTTT
TRBJ1-5 | TRBV2 | 15 | - | TRBD1 | CASSVGTGGNQPQHF | TGTGCCAGCAGTGTAGGTACAGGGGGCAATCAGCCCCAGCATTTT
TRBJ2-1 | TRBV7-3 | 16 | - | - | CASSPGAWLPYNEQFF | TGTGCCAGCAGCCCCGGGGCGTGGTTACCCTACAATGAGCAGTTCTTC
TRBJ2-7 | TRBV4-1 | 16 | - | - | CASSQEAGTSSYEQYF | TGCGCCAGCAGCCAAGAGGCAGGTACCAGCTCCTACGAGCAGTACTTC
TRBJ2-7 | TRBV9 | 16 | - | TRBD1 | CASSVGGTGGRDEQYF | TGTGCCAGCAGCGTAGGAGGGACAGGGGGTCGCGACGAGCAGTACTTC
TRBJ2-2 | TRBV27 | 16 | once | TRBD2 | CASSLMAGGGTGELFF | TGTGCCAGCAGTTTAATGGCGGGAGGCGGCACCGGGGAGCTGTTTTTT
TRBJ2-7 | TRBV28 | 14 | - | - | CASTLGGTGRKQYF | TGTGCCAGCACCTTGGGCGGAACAGGGCGAAAGCAGTACTTC
TRBJ1-5 | TRBV19 | 13 | - | TRBD1 | CASSTTGVQPQHF | TGTGCCAGTAGTACGACAGGGGTTCAGCCCCAGCATTTT
TRBJ1-5 | TRBV6-4 | 12 | - | - | CASSDRDQPQHF | TGTGCCAGCAGTGACAGGGATCAGCCCCAGCATTTT
TRBJ2-7 | TRBV5-1 | 13 | - | - | CASSLVVSYEQYF | TGCGCCAGCAGCTTGGTCGTGTCCTACGAGCAGTACTTC
TRBJ1-2 | TRBV6-1 | 14 | - | - | CASSVNGPGYGYTF | TGTGCCAGCAGTGTGAACGGGCCAGGCTATGGCTACACCTTC
TRBJ2-5 | TRBV10-1 | 16 | - | TRBD2 | CASSESTSDLIETQYF | TGCGCCAGCAGTGAGTCAACTAGCGATTTAATTGAGACCCAGTACTTC
TRBJ2-2 | TRBV19 | 15 | few | TRBD2 | CASSYSGLATGELFF | TGTGCCAGTAGTTATAGCGGGCTAGCGACCGGGGAGCTGTTTTTT
TRBJ1-1 | TRBV6-4 | 13 | - | - | CASSEGANTEAFF | TGTGCCAGCAGTGAGGGGGCGAACACTGAAGCTTTCTTT
TRBJ2-5 | TRBV5-4 | 20 | - | TRBD2 | CASSPDLLLLAGGYQETQYF | TGTGCCAGCAGCCCGGACCTCTTACTCCTAGCGGGGGGGTACCAAGAGACCCAGTACTTC
TRBJ2-7 | TRBV27 | 15 | - | TRBD1 | CASKFSTGDAYEQCF | TGTGCCAGCAAGTTCTCGACAGGGGACGCCTACGAGCAGTGCTTC
TRBJ1-2 | TRBV7-3 | 16 | - | TRBD1 | CASSSTQGAGDYGYTF | TGTGCCAGCAGCTCAACGCAGGGGGCCGGTGACTATGGCTACACCTTC
TRBJ2-1 | TRBV7-9 | 18 | - | TRBD2 | CASSVSLPSSGGYNEQFF | TGTGCCAGCAGCGTAAGCCTCCCTTCTAGCGGGGGCTACAATGAGCAGTTCTTC
TRBJ2-6 | TRBV5-6 | 14 | once | - | CASSLGRWANVLTF | TGTGCCAGCAGCTTGGGCCGTTGGGCCAACGTCCTGACTTTC
TRBJ2-7 | TRBV6-1 | 12 | - | - | CASSDRFYEQYF | TGTGCCAGCAGTGACAGGTTTTACGAGCAGTACTTC
TRBJ1-1 | TRBV4-1 | 17 | - | - | CASSQHRVLWLNTEAFF | TGCGCCAGCAGCCAACACAGGGTATTGTGGCTTAACACTGAAGCTTTCTTT
TRBJ2-2 | TRBV4-1 | 13 | - | - | CASSHGDTGELFF | TGCGCCAGCAGCCACGGGGACACCGGGGAGCTGTTTTTT
TRBJ2-5 | TRBV9 | 15 | - | TRBD1 | CASSTRDRYQETQYF | TGTGCCAGCAGCACCCGGGACAGGTACCAAGAGACCCAGTACTTC
TRBJ2-7 | TRBV11-2 | 15 | - | TRBD2 | CASSLEGLAAYEQYF | TGTGCCAGCAGCTTAGAGGGACTAGCGGCCTACGAGCAGTACTTC
TRBJ1-5 | TRBV5-1 | 17 | - | TRBD1 | CASSWEVQGYSNQPQHF | TGCGCCAGCAGCTGGGAAGTACAGGGGTATAGCAATCAGCCCCAGCATTTT
TRBJ1-2 | TRBV4-1 | 15 | - | TRBD1 | CASSQPTGGDYGYTF | TGCGCCAGCAGCCAACCGACAGGGGGTGACTATGGCTACACCTTC
TRBJ2-1 | TRBV25-1 | 16 | - | - | CASSESGTESYNEQFF | TGTGCCAGCAGTGAATCGGGGACGGAGTCCTACAATGAGCAGTTCTTC
TRBJ2-7 | TRBV18 | 12 | - | - | CASSLVEYEQYF | TGTGCCAGCTCCCTCGTGGAGTACGAGCAGTACTTC
TRBJ2-5 | TRBV4-2 | 14 | few | TRBD2 | CASSPGGGRETQYF | TGTGCCAGCAGCCCCGGGGGGGGGAGGGAGACCCAGTACTTC
TRBJ2-5 | TRBV11-2 | 18 | - | TRBD1 | CASSLDLVRTGARKTQYF | TGTGCCAGCAGCTTAGATCTCGTGAGAACAGGGGCCAGGAAGACCCAGTACTTC
TRBJ2-1 | TRBV7-9 | 16 | - | TRBD2 | CASSSLSGGSYNEQFF | TGTGCCAGCAGCTCGCTTAGCGGGGGATCCTACAATGAGCAGTTCTTC
TRBJ2-5 | TRBV7-2 | 16 | - | TRBD1 | CASSLGTDRYQETQYF | TGTGCCAGCAGCTTAGGTACGGACAGGTACCAAGAGACCCAGTACTTC
TRBJ2-1 | TRBV27 | 12 | - | - | CASSFVGNEQFF | TGTGCCAGCAGTTTTGTGGGGAATGAGCAGTTCTTC
TRBJ1-1 | TRBV7-9 | 16 | - | - | CASSLHHGQSNTEAFF | TGTGCCAGCAGCTTGCACCACGGACAGTCGAACACTGAAGCTTTCTTT